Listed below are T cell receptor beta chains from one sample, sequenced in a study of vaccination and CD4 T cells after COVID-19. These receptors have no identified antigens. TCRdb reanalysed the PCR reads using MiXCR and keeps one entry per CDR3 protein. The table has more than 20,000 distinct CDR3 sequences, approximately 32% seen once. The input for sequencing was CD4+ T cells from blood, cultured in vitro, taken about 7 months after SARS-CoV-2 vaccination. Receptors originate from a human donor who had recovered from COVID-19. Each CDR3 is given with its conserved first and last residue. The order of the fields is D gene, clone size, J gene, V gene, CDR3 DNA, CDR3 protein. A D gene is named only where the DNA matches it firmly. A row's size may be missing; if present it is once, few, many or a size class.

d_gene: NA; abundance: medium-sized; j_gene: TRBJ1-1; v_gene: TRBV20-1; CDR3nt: TGCAGTGCTTTCACCGGGACGGCGGGCACTGAAGCTTTCTTT; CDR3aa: CSAFTGTAGTEAFF
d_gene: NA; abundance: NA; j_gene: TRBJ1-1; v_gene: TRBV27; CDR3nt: TGTGCCAGCAGTCCCGATTATGGGGCCACTGAAGCTTTCTTT; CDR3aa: CASSPDYGATEAFF
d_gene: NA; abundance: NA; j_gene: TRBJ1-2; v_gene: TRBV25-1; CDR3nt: TGTGCCAGCAGTGAAGGGGGGACATACTATGGCTACACCTTC; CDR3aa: CASSEGGTYYGYTF
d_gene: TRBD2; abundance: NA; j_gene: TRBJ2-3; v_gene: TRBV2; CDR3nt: TGTGCCAGCAGTGCTGTAGCGGGAGGGGAAGATACGCAGTATTTT; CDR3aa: CASSAVAGGEDTQYF
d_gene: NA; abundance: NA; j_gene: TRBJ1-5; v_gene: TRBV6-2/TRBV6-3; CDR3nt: TGTGCCAGCAGTTACGGGAGGCTTAGCAATCAGCCCCAGCATTTT; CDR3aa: CASSYGRLSNQPQHF
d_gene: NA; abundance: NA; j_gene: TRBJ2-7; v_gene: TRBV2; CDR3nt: TGTGCCAGCAGTCTTGGGACAGCGGGCGAGCAGTACTTC; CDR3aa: CASSLGTAGEQYF
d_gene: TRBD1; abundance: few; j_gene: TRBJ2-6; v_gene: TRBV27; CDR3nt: TGTGCCAGCAGTTTCCGACAGGGGGTAAACTCTGGGGCCAACGTCCTGACTTTC; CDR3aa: CASSFRQGVNSGANVLTF
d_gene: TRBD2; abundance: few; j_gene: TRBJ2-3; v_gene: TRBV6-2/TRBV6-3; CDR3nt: TGTGCCAGCTGCGGGAGGGCTCTTCGCACAGATACGCAGTATTTT; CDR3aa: CASCGRALRTDTQYF
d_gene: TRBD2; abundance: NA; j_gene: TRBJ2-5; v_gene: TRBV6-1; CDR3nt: TGTGCCAGCAGTGATCCCGGGCTAGCGGGGGGGCTAGAGACCCAGTACTTC; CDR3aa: CASSDPGLAGGLETQYF
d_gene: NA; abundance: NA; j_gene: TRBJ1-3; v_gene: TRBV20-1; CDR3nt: TGCAGTGCTAGAGCCTTCCCGAGCCCTGGAAACACCATATATTTT; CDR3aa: CSARAFPSPGNTIYF
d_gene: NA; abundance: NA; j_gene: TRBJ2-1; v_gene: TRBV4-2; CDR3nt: TGTGCCAGCAGCCTACACCTGGGTGGTTCGGGCAATGAGCAGTTCTTC; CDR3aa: CASSLHLGGSGNEQFF
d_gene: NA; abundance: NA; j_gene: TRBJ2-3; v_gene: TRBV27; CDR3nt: TGTGCCAGCAGTTTATACTCTGGGGAGCTCGCGGATACGCAGTATTTT; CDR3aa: CASSLYSGELADTQYF
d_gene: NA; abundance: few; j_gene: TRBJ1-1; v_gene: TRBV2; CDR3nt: TGTGCCAGCAGTGCACAGGGTAGGTCCACTGAAGCTTTCTTT; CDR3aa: CASSAQGRSTEAFF
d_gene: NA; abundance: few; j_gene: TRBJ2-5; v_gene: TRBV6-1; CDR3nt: TGTGCCAGCAGTAAACAAGAGACCCAGTACTTC; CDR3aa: CASSKQETQYF
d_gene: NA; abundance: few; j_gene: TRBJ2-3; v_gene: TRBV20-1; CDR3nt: TGCAGTGCTAGAGAGGGGTTTTTGACGCAGTATTTT; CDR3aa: CSAREGFLTQYF
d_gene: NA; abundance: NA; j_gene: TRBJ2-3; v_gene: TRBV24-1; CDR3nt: TGTGCCACCAGTGATAGCACAGATACGCAGTATTTT; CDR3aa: CATSDSTDTQYF
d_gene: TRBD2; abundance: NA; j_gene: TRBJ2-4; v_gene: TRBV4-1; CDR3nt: TGCGCCAGCAGCCATCGACTAGCGGGCATAGCCAAAAACATTCAGTACTTC; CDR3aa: CASSHRLAGIAKNIQYF
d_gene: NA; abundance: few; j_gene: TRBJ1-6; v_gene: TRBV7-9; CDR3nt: TGTGCCAGCAGCTCTACGGGACTCAACAATTCACCCCTCCACTTT; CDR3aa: CASSSTGLNNSPLHF
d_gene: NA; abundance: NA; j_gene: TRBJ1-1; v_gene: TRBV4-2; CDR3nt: TGTGCCAGCAGCCCCTGGGAGGGGCAACCGAACACTGAAGCTTTCTTT; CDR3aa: CASSPWEGQPNTEAFF
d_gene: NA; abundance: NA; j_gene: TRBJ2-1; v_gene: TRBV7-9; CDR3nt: TGTGCCAGCAGCTTATCCCTCGCGGGGTCCTACAATGAGCAGTTCTTC; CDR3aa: CASSLSLAGSYNEQFF
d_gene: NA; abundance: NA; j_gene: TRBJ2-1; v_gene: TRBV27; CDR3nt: TGTGCCAGCAGTTGGCAGGGAACGGGCTACAATGAGCAGTTCTTC; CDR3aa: CASSWQGTGYNEQFF
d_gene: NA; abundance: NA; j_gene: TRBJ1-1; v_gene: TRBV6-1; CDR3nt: TGTGCCAGCACCCGTATTCTAGGGCGGCACACTGAAGCTTTCTTT; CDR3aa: CASTRILGRHTEAFF
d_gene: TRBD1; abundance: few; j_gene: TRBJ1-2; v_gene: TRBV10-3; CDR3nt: TGTGCCATCAGTGGGGGGACAGGGAATCCCTATGGCTACACCTTC; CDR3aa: CAISGGTGNPYGYTF
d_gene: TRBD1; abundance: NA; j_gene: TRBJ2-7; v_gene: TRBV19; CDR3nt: TGTGCCAGTAGTATAGATCGGGACAGGGGCGAGCAGTACTTC; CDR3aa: CASSIDRDRGEQYF
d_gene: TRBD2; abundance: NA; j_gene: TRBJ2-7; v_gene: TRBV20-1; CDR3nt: TGCAGTGCTAGAGCCGAACTAGCGGGGTTCTACGAGCAGTACTTC; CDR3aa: CSARAELAGFYEQYF
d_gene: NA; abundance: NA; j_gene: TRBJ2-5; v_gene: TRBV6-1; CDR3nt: TGTGCCAGCACCGACTGGGGGGCTGAGACCCAGTACTTC; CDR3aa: CASTDWGAETQYF
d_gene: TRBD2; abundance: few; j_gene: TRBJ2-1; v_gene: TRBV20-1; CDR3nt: TGCAGTGCTGCCCTAGCGGGGGACCGCAATGAGCAGTTCTTC; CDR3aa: CSAALAGDRNEQFF
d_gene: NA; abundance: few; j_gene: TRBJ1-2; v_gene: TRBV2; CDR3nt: TGTGCCAGCAGGGAGAACAGTTATGGCTACACCTTC; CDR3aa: CASRENSYGYTF
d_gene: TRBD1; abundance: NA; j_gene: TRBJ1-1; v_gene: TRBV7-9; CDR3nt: TGTGCCAGCAGCCGAATATGGACAGGGGGGCACGAAGCTTTCTTT; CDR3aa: CASSRIWTGGHEAFF
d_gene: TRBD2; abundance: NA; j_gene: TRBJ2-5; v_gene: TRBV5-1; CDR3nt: TGCGCCAGCAGCTTCGGACTAGCGGGGATTAACCAAGAGACCCAGTACTTC; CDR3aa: CASSFGLAGINQETQYF
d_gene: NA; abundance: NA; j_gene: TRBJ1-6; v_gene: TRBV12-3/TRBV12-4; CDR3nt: TGTGCCAGCACCCAGGGGAACTCACCCCTCCACTTT; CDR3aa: CASTQGNSPLHF
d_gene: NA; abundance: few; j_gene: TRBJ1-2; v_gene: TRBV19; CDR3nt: TGTGCCAGTAGTATAGAGGGAGGGGCGAACTATGGCTACACCTTC; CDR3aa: CASSIEGGANYGYTF
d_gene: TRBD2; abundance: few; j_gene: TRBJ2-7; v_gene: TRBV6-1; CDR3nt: TGTGCCAGCAGTGAATGGATATGGGGACTAGGCTACGAGCAGTACTTC; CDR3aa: CASSEWIWGLGYEQYF
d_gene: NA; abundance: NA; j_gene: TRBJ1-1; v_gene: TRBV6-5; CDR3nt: TGTGCCAGCAGTTACCCTGGTAGCAGGGTGGGCACTGAAGCTTTCTTT; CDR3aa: CASSYPGSRVGTEAFF
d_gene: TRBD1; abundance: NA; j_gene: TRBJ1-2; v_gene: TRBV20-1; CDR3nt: TGCAGTGCACCACAGGGGGTATACTATGGCTACACCTTC; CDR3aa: CSAPQGVYYGYTF
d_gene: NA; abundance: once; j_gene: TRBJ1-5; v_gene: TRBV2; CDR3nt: TGTGCCAGCAGTGATCTTGCAGGCGTTCAGCCCCAGCATTTT; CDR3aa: CASSDLAGVQPQHF
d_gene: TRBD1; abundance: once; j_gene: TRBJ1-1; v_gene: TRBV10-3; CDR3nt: TGTGCCATCAGTGGGGGCAGGGGGCGAGAAGACACTGAAGCTTTCTTT; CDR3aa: CAISGGRGREDTEAFF
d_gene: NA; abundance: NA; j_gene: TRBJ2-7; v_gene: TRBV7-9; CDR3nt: TGTGCCAGCAGCCCACGGGACTTATCCTACGAGCAGTACTTC; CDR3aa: CASSPRDLSYEQYF
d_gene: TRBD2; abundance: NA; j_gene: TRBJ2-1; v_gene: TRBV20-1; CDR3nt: TGCAGTGCTAGCGGGACTAGCGGAGGACGAGGCTCCTACAATGAGCAGTTCTTC; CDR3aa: CSASGTSGGRGSYNEQFF
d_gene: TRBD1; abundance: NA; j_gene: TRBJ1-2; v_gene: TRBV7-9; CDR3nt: TGTGCCAGCAGCTTACAGGGGGCGAATGGCTACACCTTC; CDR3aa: CASSLQGANGYTF
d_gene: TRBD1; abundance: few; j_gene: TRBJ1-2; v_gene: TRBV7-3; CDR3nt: TGTGCCAGCAGCTTAGACAGGGGGTTCTATGGCTACACCTTC; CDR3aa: CASSLDRGFYGYTF
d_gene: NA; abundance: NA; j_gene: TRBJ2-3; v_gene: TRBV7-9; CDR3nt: TGTGCCAGCAGCCTCATCCCCAGCGGAAGGGATACGCAGTATTTT; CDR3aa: CASSLIPSGRDTQYF
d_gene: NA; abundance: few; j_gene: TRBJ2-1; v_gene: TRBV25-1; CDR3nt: TGTGCCAGCAGTGACTTTAACCCGGGCCGTGAGCAGTTCTTC; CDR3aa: CASSDFNPGREQFF
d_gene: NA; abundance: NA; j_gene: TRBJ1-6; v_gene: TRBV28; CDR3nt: TGTGCCAGCCAACAAATATCTAATTCACCCCTCCACTTT; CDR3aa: CASQQISNSPLHF
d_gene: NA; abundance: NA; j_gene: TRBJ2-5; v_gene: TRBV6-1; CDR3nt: TGTGCCAGCATGGGGGACCTTCAAGAGACCCAGTACTTC; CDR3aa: CASMGDLQETQYF
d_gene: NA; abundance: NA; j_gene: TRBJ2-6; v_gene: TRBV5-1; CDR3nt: TGCGCCAGCAGCTGGGGGCCCCACGGCTCTGGGGCCAACGTCCTGACTTTC; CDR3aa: CASSWGPHGSGANVLTF
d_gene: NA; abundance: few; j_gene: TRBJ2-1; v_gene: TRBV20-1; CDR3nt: TGCAGTGCTAGAGGACCGAGCTCCTACAATGAGCAGTTCTTC; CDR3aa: CSARGPSSYNEQFF
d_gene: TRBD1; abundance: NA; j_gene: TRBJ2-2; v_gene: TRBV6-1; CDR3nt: TGTGCCAGCAAGACAGGGGGCGCCGGGAGCACCGGGGAGCTGTTTTTT; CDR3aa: CASKTGGAGSTGELFF
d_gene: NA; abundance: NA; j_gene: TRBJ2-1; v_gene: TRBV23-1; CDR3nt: TGCGCCACCAGGGTTATTGAGCAGTTCTTC; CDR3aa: CATRVIEQFF
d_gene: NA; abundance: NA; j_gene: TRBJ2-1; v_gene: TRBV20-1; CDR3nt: TGCAGTGCTAGCGGGAGCAATGAGCAGTTCTTC; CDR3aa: CSASGSNEQFF
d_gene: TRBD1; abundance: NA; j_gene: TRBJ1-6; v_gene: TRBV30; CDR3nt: TGTGCCTGGAGGTACAGGGGGCTAAACGGTTCACCCCTCCACTTT; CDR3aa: CAWRYRGLNGSPLHF
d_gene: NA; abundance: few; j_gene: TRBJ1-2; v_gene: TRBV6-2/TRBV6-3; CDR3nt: TGTGCCAGCAGTTACGGGACGGCTATAGGCTACACCTTC; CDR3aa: CASSYGTAIGYTF
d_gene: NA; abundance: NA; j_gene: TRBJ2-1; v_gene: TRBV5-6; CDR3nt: TGTGCCAGCAGCCTGGGAGAGTGGGGCCTTCCCCCCGATGAGCAGTTCTTC; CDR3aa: CASSLGEWGLPPDEQFF
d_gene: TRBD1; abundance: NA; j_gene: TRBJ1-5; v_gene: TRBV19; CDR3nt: TGTGCCAGTAGTATATCGACAGGGGCTTATAGCAATCAGCCCCAGCATTTT; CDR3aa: CASSISTGAYSNQPQHF